Sequencing of this TCR beta chain was carried out in a study of control samples from healthy donors and cancer patients. CDR3 size: 15 residues. V lost 7 bases to trimming and J lost 1 base, with 14 bases between them. CDR1 LNHDA and CDR2 SQIVND come from the germline V gene (reference sequence). This clone was counted a single time. Method: immunoSEQ multiplex PCR; TCRdb's copy keeps in-frame clones and lacks some. The table lists more than 150,000 clones, roughly 93% of them singletons, with 2% to 2.5% in the top ten. This TCR came from a man aged 45-65 years in good health. This sequence joins TRBV19 and TRBJ1-3; D remains unclear. Sequenced: blood. CDR3 bases: TGTGCCAGTAACGGGGAAAGGACTTCTGGAAACACCATATATTTT. It is translated as CASNGERTSGNTIYF.